The clone carrying this T cell receptor (beta chain) was found once. The antigen is not known. Germline values: CDR1 LGHNA, CDR2 YSLEER. V gave up 1 base and J gave up 1 base, with 12 bases separating them. The CDR3 totals 16 residues. This entry comes from a study of shared clonotypes between healthy human individuals. Turning to the study itself: CD4 naive and CD4 memory each took three plates per donor, while CD8 naive took two and CD8 memory one.

Regarding the study as a whole: Across a handful of donors, naive CD4 shared around 5.1%, naive CD8 more than 3%, memory CD4 roughly 2.2%, memory CD8 0.4%.

Free of recent acute infections or vaccinations, the donors were healthy HIV-negative adults. Genomic DNA of every subset was divided equally among multiple immunoSEQ plates. Generated by immunoSEQ multiplex PCR, the TCRdb table keeps only in-frame clones and is missing some. Of approximately 2.1 million clones listed, 80% to 95% are singletons. This rearrangement joins TRBV4-3 to TRBJ2-3; no firm D call. Sequenced: naive CD4+ T cells from PBMCs. Subset in this sample: CD45RA+ positively selected. This receptor was identified in a man between 18 and 35 years old in good health. Some clones in this sample may be carry-over from other donors' samples. The CDR3 coding sequence is TGCGCCAGCAGCCAAGTTGGAGCTGGGCGCACAGATACGCAGTATTTT. Translated, it gives CASSQVGAGRTDTQYF.